Listed here are 16 T cell receptor beta chains from one sample, sequenced in a study of spatial heterogeneity in lung cancer (dated by TCRdb to between 2018 and 2021). To prepare the library, 5' RACE was applied. Sequencing took place on a NextSeq 500. In-frame beta chains were kept once TCRdb had trimmed the public reads at Q25 with fastp and called clones with MiXCR. CDR3 protein sequences are deduplicated, and each keeps its most common genes and DNA. The sample table records about 10,000 distinct CDR3 sequences; 4.5% to 7% of these occur just once. The leading ten clones occupy approximately 30% of the sample. What this sample's time point label stands for: sample taken at primary tumor resection. Without any cell sorting, TCR sequencing was performed on whole RNA extracted either from tumor and nontumor lung tissue or from cryopreserved PBMC samples. Sequencing used PBMCs, obtained at surgery. The receptors derive from a male donor with early-stage non-small cell lung cancer.

The sample holds many counts of this clonotype. The rearrangement uses TRBV5-1 and TRBJ1-5; no firm D call. Trimming stripped 2 bases from V and 1 base from J, with 16 bases between. In germline, CDR1 is SGHRS, CDR2 YFSETQ. This CDR3 is 17 amino acids long. The CDR3 DNA reads as TGCGCCAGCAGCTTAGGGCCGGGCTTAGGGAGCAATCAGCCCCAGCATTTT. Translating gives CASSLGPGLGSNQPQHF. The full variable domain, with the rest looked up from reference TRBV5-1 and TRBJ1-5, is KAGVTQTPRYLIKTRGQQVTLSCSPISGHRSVSWYQQTPGQGLQFLFEYFSETQRNKGNFPGRFSGRQFSNSRSEMNVSTLELGDSALYLCASSLGPGLGSNQPQHFGDGTRLSIL.

Sample share makes this clonotype medium-sized. The V call is TRBV3-1, the J call TRBJ1-1, with 10 bases aligning to TRBD1. The CDR3 runs to 18 residues. Trimming at V came to 4 bases and at J to 6 bases, leaving 17 bases not matched to a gene. The germline V gene encodes CDR1 LGHDT and CDR2 YNNKEL (reference sequence). This CDR3 is CASSRRDRGRDVRSEAFF. The CDR3, as DNA: TGTGCCAGCAGCCGCCGGGACAGGGGAAGAGACGTGCGATCTGAAGCTTTCTTT.

The chain carries TRBV11-2 and TRBJ2-1, with D perhaps matching TRBD2 (7 bases). CDR3 length: 14 amino acids. The ends were cut back, 5 bases at V and 6 bases at J, with 14 bases in the middle. Germline CDR1 reads SGHAT; CDR2 reads FQNNGV. The CDR3 region is CASSHLGGANEQFF. The CDR3 DNA reads as TGTGCCAGCAGCCACCTAGGGGGGGCCAATGAGCAGTTCTTC.

This clonotype was detected ten times or more. V gene TRBV5-5 combines with J gene TRBJ2-5; D is possibly TRBD2 (5 bases). The CDR3 is 13 residues long. Germline CDR1 is SGHKS and CDR2 is YYEKEE (reference sequence). Trimming removed 0 bases at V and 5 bases at J, with 8 bases between. The CDR3 DNA reads as TGTGCCAGCAGCTTGGTGGGAGAGGAGACCCAGTACTTC. Translating gives CASSLVGEETQYF.

The gene calls are TRBV12-3 or TRBV12-4 and TRBJ2-5; 9 nucleotides agree with TRBD2. V shed 5 bases, J shed 2 bases, and the junction held 6 bases outside the gene matches. The CDR3 totals 15 residues. This CDR3 reads CASSELAGTQETQYF. Here the CDR3 DNA reads TGTGCCAGCAGTGAACTAGCGGGTACTCAAGAGACCCAGTACTTC.

This clonotype has a count of ten or more. The rearrangement uses TRBV28 and TRBJ2-3, with 10 nucleotides matching TRBD1. From germline, CDR1 is MDHEN and CDR2 SYDVKM. V lost 7 bases and J lost 1; bases outside the gene matches: 5. The CDR3 totals 15 residues. CDR3 nucleotides: TGTGCCAGCATAGGGGACAGGGGAGGCACAGATACGCAGTATTTT. This encodes CASIGDRGGTDTQYF.

This clonotype was recorded many times. The chain couples TRBV2 to TRBJ1-5; D is possibly TRBD1 (5 bases). The V end was cut by 10 bases, the J end by 1 base, with 11 bases between. CDR3 length: 13 residues. CDR1 is SNHLY and CDR2 is FYNNEI in the germline V gene. The CDR3 spells CANGRDSNQPQHF. The CDR3 bases are TGTGCCAACGGCCGGGACAGCAATCAGCCCCAGCATTTT.

This clonotype is medium-sized. The DNA for the CDR3 is TGCAGTGCTAACCTCCCGGGACAGGGCACAGATACGCAGTATTTT. Translated: CSANLPGQGTDTQYF. The V call is TRBV20-1, the J call TRBJ2-3; the match to TRBD1 covers 8 bases. There are 15 residues in the CDR3. The ends lost 4 bases at V and 1 base at J; junction bases unmatched: 7. The germline gives CDR1 DFQATT, CDR2 SNEGSKA (reference sequence).

This clonotype has ten or more counts. The chain employs TRBV30 and TRBJ1-4; D may be TRBD1 (6 bases). Per the germline V gene, CDR1 is GTSNPN and CDR2 is SVGIG (reference sequence). This CDR3 contains 15 residues. Between the trimmed V and J ends, which lost 1 base and 8 bases, there was a span of 17 bases. CDR3 in DNA: TGTGCCTGGAGTGAACCGACAGGCTCGAAAGAAAAACTGTTTTTT. This sequence encodes CAWSEPTGSKEKLFF.

This clonotype was counted many times. V is TRBV18 and J is TRBJ2-5; possibly TRBD1 for D (6 bases). Germline V gene sequence: CDR1 KGHSH, CDR2 LQKENI. Trimming left V 3 bases short and J 4 bases short, with 12 bases between. CDR3 size: 14 residues. This CDR3 reads CASSPGTRLETQYF. DNA for the CDR3: TGTGCCAGCTCACCGGGGACAAGGCTAGAGACCCAGTACTTC. The full variable domain, rest sourced from reference TRBV18 and TRBJ2-5, is NAGVMQNPRHLVRRRGQEARLRCSPMKGHSHVYWYRQLPEEGLKFMVYLQKENIIDESGMPKERFSAEFPKEGPSILRIQQVVRGDSAAYFCASSPGTRLETQYFGPGTRLLVL.

This clonotype was found many times. The gene calls are TRBV3-1 and TRBJ1-4; possibly TRBD1 for D (6 bases). Trimming removed 0 bases from V and 4 bases from J, with 12 bases in between. The CDR3 sequence is 16 residues long. CDR1 and CDR2 (germline): LGHDT, YNNKEL (reference sequence). Written as DNA, the CDR3 is TGTGCCAGCAGCCAAGATGGGGGCAGTCGTAATGAAAAACTGTTTTTT. Residues: CASSQDGGSRNEKLFF.

This clonotype showed up many times. The CDR3 nucleotides read TGTGCCAGCAGTCAGTCACGGGGGAGTGGCTCCTACGAGCAGTACTTC. Amino acid sequence: CASSQSRGSGSYEQYF. V usage is TRBV7-9 and J usage is TRBJ2-7, with D possibly being TRBD2 (6 bases). CDR3 length: 16 amino acids. Trimming took 6 bases from V and 0 from J, leaving 18 bases between them. Germline V CDR1 and CDR2: SEHNR, FQNEAQ (reference sequence).

In its sample, this clonotype was seen many times. V is TRBV29-1 and J is TRBJ1-2, with a possible D match to TRBD1 (6 bases). The CDR3 sequence is 12 residues long. V was trimmed by 7 bases and J by 7 bases, leaving 16 bases between them. In germline, CDR1 is SQVTM, CDR2 ANQGSEA. The CDR3 loop reads CSAPSQGSGYTF. The CDR3 nucleotides are TGCAGCGCCCCCTCACAGGGTAGTGGCTACACCTTC.

This clonotype was picked up many times. The chain links TRBV11-2 to TRBJ2-1; TRBD2 matches 8 bases. Germline CDR1 is SGHAT and CDR2 is FQNNGV. The CDR3 is 14 residues long. With V trimmed by 5 bases and J by 7 bases, 7 bases remained unmatched. The CDR3 DNA reads TGTGCCAGCAGCCTCCTCGGCGGGAGGAATGAGCAGTTCTTC. Its translation: CASSLLGGRNEQFF.

This clonotype has a count of ten or more. J is TRBJ1-3 and V is TRBV29-1; D is unclear. V lost 6 bases and J lost 0, with 15 bases in between. CDR1 and CDR2 (germline): SQVTM, ANQGSEA. The CDR3 is made up of 15 amino acids. The CDR3 DNA reads as TGCAGCGTCAACCTCAGGAGGACCTCTGGAAACACCATATATTTT. Translating it yields CSVNLRRTSGNTIYF.

This clonotype appeared many times. The J gene is TRBJ2-3, the V gene TRBV20-1; tentatively, D is TRBD2 (5 bases). Looked up from germline, CDR1 is DFQATT and CDR2 is SNEGSKA (reference sequence). This CDR3 is 15 amino acids long. V dropped 0 bases and J dropped 3 bases, with 13 bases sitting between them. Here the CDR3 reads CSARDPNRGTDTQYF. The CDR3 nucleotides are TGCAGTGCTAGAGACCCTAACCGGGGAACAGATACGCAGTATTTT.